A single sample gave rise to the 24 T cell receptor beta chains below, sequenced in a study of identical twins. TCRdb called the 5' RACE reads again in MiXCR, with one record for every CDR3 protein. Of fewer than 350,000 distinct CDR3 sequences in the sample, 6.5% to 9.5% are singletons; the top ten hold roughly 2.1%. These data were also reused for a study on yellow fever vaccine responses in identical twins.

Sample: memory (CD45RO+) T cells sorted from blood. These receptors came from a woman under 30 in good health.

The chain uses TRBV11-2 and TRBJ2-2; no clear D gene. The ends were cut back, 1 base at V and 4 bases at J, with 10 bases in the middle. CDR1 SGHAT and CDR2 FQNNGV come from the germline V gene. The CDR3 sequence is 15 residues long. The CDR3 sequence: CASSLGPRPTGELFF. DNA for the CDR3: TGTGCCAGCAGCTTAGGTCCCAGACCCACCGGGGAGCTGTTTTTT.

The chain is built from TRBV12-5 and TRBJ2-7, with D perhaps matching TRBD1 (5 bases). The CDR3 totals 16 residues. Germline V lookup: CDR1 LGHNT, CDR2 FRNRAP. V was cut by 1 base and J by 2 bases, with 15 bases left in between. The CDR3: CASGLGQTAVTYEQYF. CDR3 nucleotide sequence: TGTGCTAGTGGTTTGGGGCAGACAGCCGTAACCTACGAGCAGTACTTC. Using reference TRBV12-5 and TRBJ2-7 for the parts outside the CDR3, the full variable domain is DARVTQTPRHKVTEMGQEVTMRCQPILGHNTVFWYRQTMMQGLELLAYFRNRAPLDDSGMPKDRFSAEMPDATLATLKIQPSEPRDSAVYFCASGLGQTAVTYEQYFGPGTRLTVT.

This clonotype was recorded a few times. V and J are TRBV28 and TRBJ2-7; no definite D call. This CDR3 is built from 12 residues. Germline V lookup: CDR1 MDHEN, CDR2 SYDVKM. Trimming cost V 6 bases and J 6 bases, with 12 bases left between them. The CDR3 here is CASSPGLREQYF. CDR3 sequence (DNA): TGTGCCAGCAGCCCCGGGCTGCGCGAGCAGTACTTC. The full variable domain, completed using reference TRBV28 and TRBJ2-7, is DVKVTQSSRYLVKRTGEKVFLECVQDMDHENMFWYRQDPGLGLRLIYFSYDVKMKEKGDIPEGYSVSREKKERFSLILESASTNQTSMYLCASSPGLREQYFGPGTRLTVT.

This clonotype was found many times. V gene TRBV5-1 combines with J gene TRBJ1-1, with D tentatively TRBD1 (6 bases). The CDR3 extends over 16 amino acids. Trimming left V 4 bases short and J 1 base short, with 17 bases between. CDR1 is SGHRS and CDR2 is YFSETQ in the germline V gene. The CDR3 nucleotides read TGCGCCAGCAGCCCCCGGACAGCCGTCTGGAACACTGAAGCTTTCTTT. Its protein product is CASSPRTAVWNTEAFF.

This clonotype was found many times. The chain couples TRBV4-1 to TRBJ2-2; D is unresolved. The CDR3 consists of 14 residues. V gave up 1 base and J gave up 3 bases, with 6 bases separating them. CDR1 is MGHRA, CDR2 YSYEKL, per germline. CDR3 protein: CASSQVPYTGELFF. Here the CDR3 DNA reads TGCGCCAGCAGCCAAGTCCCGTACACCGGGGAGCTGTTTTTT.

V and J are TRBV28 and TRBJ2-2; a possible D gene is TRBD2 (5 bases). CDR3 length: 14 amino acids. Germline CDR1 is MDHEN and CDR2 is SYDVKM. V dropped 10 bases and J dropped 1 base, with 13 bases sitting between them. Here the CDR3 reads CATQRSENTGELFF. CDR3 bases: TGTGCCACACAGCGGTCAGAGAACACCGGGGAGCTGTTTTTT.

The sample holds a few counts of this clonotype. V is TRBV4-2 and J is TRBJ2-3; TRBD2 matches 8 bases. This CDR3 is 19 amino acids long. Per the germline V gene, CDR1 is LGHNA and CDR2 is YNFKEQ. The V and J ends lost 0 bases and 1 base, in that order; junction bases with no gene match: 12. The chain's CDR3 is CASSQDSTLAGGRTDTQYF. The CDR3 region has the DNA TGTGCCAGCAGCCAAGATTCGACGCTCGCGGGAGGTCGCACAGATACGCAGTATTTT.

V and J are TRBV7-8 and TRBJ2-7, with 8 bases fitting TRBD2. The CDR3 sequence is 19 residues long. Per germline, CDR1 SGHVS and CDR2 FQNEAQ. Germline trimming cut 7 bases from V and 6 bases from J; bases unmatched to any gene: 26. The CDR3 DNA reads TGTGCCAGCAACACTGCGGGGGGCGTTATGTCGAGTCTGCGGGTCGAGCAGTACTTC. Translating gives CASNTAGGVMSSLRVEQYF.

The chain carries TRBV5-1 and TRBJ2-1; 9 bases agree with TRBD2. J was trimmed by 7 bases and V by 7 bases; bases with no gene match: 6. Germline V gene data show CDR1 as SGHRS and CDR2 as YFSETQ. The CDR3 contains 13 residues. The CDR3 reads CASRGTSMNEQFF. In nucleotides, the CDR3 is TGCGCCAGCCGGGGGACTAGCATGAATGAGCAGTTCTTC.

This clonotype was picked up a small number of times. The chain combines TRBV7-8 with TRBJ1-4; D uncertain. CDR1 is SGHVS and CDR2 is FQNEAQ in the germline V gene. Deletions cut 1 base from V and 7 bases from J, with 13 bases between. This CDR3 is built from 15 residues. CDR3 in DNA: TGTGCCAGCAGCTTAGGACACGACTGGGGTGAAAAACTGTTTTTT. Encoded protein: CASSLGHDWGEKLFF. Variable domain in full (rest from reference TRBV7-8 and TRBJ1-4): GAGVSQSPRYKVAKRGQDVALRCDPISGHVSLFWYQQALGQGPEFLTYFQNEAQLDKSGLPSDRFFAERPEGSVSTLKIQRTQQEDSAVYLCASSLGHDWGEKLFFGSGTQLSVL.

The J gene is TRBJ2-2, the V gene TRBV25-1, with 11 bases matching TRBD2. Trimming removed 4 bases from V and 2 bases from J; junction bases left unmatched: 3. Germline V gives CDR1 MGHDK, CDR2 SYGVNS. This CDR3 contains 16 residues. CDR3 bases: TGTGCCAGCAGTGCCGGGACTAGCGGCAACACCGGGGAGCTGTTTTTT. Its translation is CASSAGTSGNTGELFF.

The table lists this clonotype with a few counts. The V call is TRBV5-4, the J call TRBJ2-5; 7 bases map to TRBD2. The germline gives CDR1 SGHNT, CDR2 YYREEE (reference sequence). This CDR3 region has 13 residues. V shed 4 bases and J 3 bases; nucleotides not matched to a gene: 3. CDR3 bases: TGTGCCAGCAGCCCTAGCGGAGAAGAGACCCAGTACTTC. Translation: CASSPSGEETQYF.

The V gene is TRBV24-1, the J gene TRBJ2-1, with TRBD2 identical over 12 bases. With V trimmed by 2 bases and J by 2 bases, 3 bases remained unmatched. CDR3 length: 17 residues. Germline lookup yields CDR1 KGHDR and CDR2 SFDVKD. CDR3 bases: TGTGCCACCAGTGATTATCGGACTAGCGGGACCTACAATGAGCAGTTCTTC. It encodes CATSDYRTSGTYNEQFF.

V is TRBV2 and J is TRBJ2-7; 8 bases are a match to TRBD2. The CDR3 totals 13 residues. With V trimmed by 6 bases and J by 4 bases, 5 bases remained unmatched. Looked up from germline, CDR1 is SNHLY and CDR2 is FYNNEI. The CDR3 region is CASSAGTRYEQYF. The CDR3 DNA sequence: TGTGCCAGCAGCGCCGGGACTAGATACGAGCAGTACTTC.

The sample holds a few counts of this clonotype. V is TRBV6-1 and J is TRBJ2-1; 7 bases line up with TRBD1. The CDR3 totals 15 residues. The germline CDR1 and CDR2 sequences are MNHNS and SASEGT. V shed 8 bases, J shed 3 bases, and the junction held 10 bases outside the gene matches. The CDR3 DNA is TGTGCCAGCGCCCCGACAGGGTCCTTCTACAATGAGCAGTTCTTC. This encodes CASAPTGSFYNEQFF.

This clonotype has more than one count but fewer than ten. J is TRBJ2-3 and V is TRBV20-1; 7 bases are a match to TRBD2. This CDR3 region has 13 residues. Trimming cost V 3 bases and J 2 bases; bases outside gene matches: 2. Germline CDR1 reads DFQATT; CDR2 reads SNEGSKA (reference sequence). The CDR3 loop is CSASGGTTDTQYF. The CDR3 DNA reads as TGCAGTGCTAGCGGGGGGACCACAGATACGCAGTATTTT.

The J gene is TRBJ2-3, the V gene TRBV10-3, with 9 bases lining up with TRBD1. Germline assignment: CDR1 ENHRY and CDR2 SYGVKD. The CDR3 totals 14 residues. CDR3 bases: TGTGCGACACAGGGGGCACACATTGCAGATACGCAGTATTTT. This gives the protein CATQGAHIADTQYF.

This clonotype occurred many times. This chain links TRBV12-3 or TRBV12-4 with TRBJ1-4; TRBD1 is a possible D gene (5 bases). The CDR3 runs 13 residues. Trimming removed 5 bases at V and 7 bases at J, with 11 bases between. This CDR3 reads CASSLWGSEKLFF. CDR3 in DNA: TGTGCCAGCAGTCTCTGGGGGAGTGAAAAACTGTTTTTT.

The sample holds many counts of this clonotype. The chain couples TRBV3-1 to TRBJ2-7, with a weak D call TRBD1 (5 bases). Trimming removed 3 bases from V and 3 bases from J, with 6 bases in between. Germline lookup yields CDR1 LGHDT and CDR2 YNNKEL (reference sequence). The CDR3 runs to 12 residues. CDR3 in amino acids: CASSHRVYEQYF. The CDR3 DNA is TGTGCCAGCAGCCACAGGGTCTACGAGCAGTACTTC.

The chain employs TRBV19 and TRBJ1-5, with 8 bases that match TRBD1. The CDR3 contains 16 residues. Per the germline V gene, CDR1 is LNHDA and CDR2 is SQIVND (reference sequence). J gave up 7 bases and V 6 bases, and 14 bases lay outside the gene matches. This chain's CDR3 is CASSPGQGYWGQPQHF. CDR3 nucleotides: TGTGCCAGTAGCCCCGGACAGGGCTACTGGGGGCAGCCCCAGCATTTT.

The chain has TRBV20-1 and TRBJ2-1; TRBD1 matches at 7 bases. The CDR3 covers 13 residues. Trimming cost V 5 bases and J 5 bases; bases outside gene matches: 6. Germline V CDR1 and CDR2: DFQATT, SNEGSKA (reference sequence). CDR3: CSAATTGDNEQFF. The CDR3 DNA reads TGCAGTGCTGCCACTACAGGGGACAATGAGCAGTTCTTC.

The J gene is TRBJ2-6, the V gene TRBV7-9; TRBD1 is a possible D gene (5 bases). V was shortened by 1 base and J by 1 base, with 11 bases between the two germline ends. The germline gives CDR1 SEHNR, CDR2 FQNEAQ (reference sequence). The CDR3 has 17 amino acids. The CDR3 sequence is CASSLGPGHSGANVLTF. CDR3 DNA sequence: TGTGCCAGCAGCTTAGGACCAGGGCATTCTGGGGCCAACGTCCTGACTTTC.

This clonotype was observed a few times. The chain is built from TRBV24-1 and TRBJ2-3; 11 bases fit TRBD2. This CDR3 is 16 amino acids long. J was trimmed by 1 base and V by 4 bases; bases with no gene match: 3. Germline CDR1 KGHDR, CDR2 SFDVKD. This CDR3 reads CATSDRTSGRTDTQYF. Written as DNA, the CDR3 is TGTGCCACCAGTGACCGGACTAGCGGGCGCACAGATACGCAGTATTTT.

This clonotype was found many times. V is TRBV2 and J is TRBJ1-3; weak D call: TRBD1 (6 bases). The CDR3 spans 15 residues. Trimming cost V 8 bases and J 7 bases, with 21 bases left between them. The germline gives CDR1 SNHLY, CDR2 FYNNEI. The CDR3 here is CASQMDRVDGNTIYF. The CDR3 DNA sequence: TGTGCCAGCCAAATGGACAGAGTGGATGGGAACACCATATATTTT. The variable domain in full, with the rest retrieved from reference TRBV2 and TRBJ1-3, is EPEVTQTPSHQVTQMGQEVILRCVPISNHLYFYWYRQILGQKVEFLVSFYNNEISEKSEIFDDQFSVERPDGSNFTLKIRSTKLEDSAMYFCASQMDRVDGNTIYFGEGSWLTVV.